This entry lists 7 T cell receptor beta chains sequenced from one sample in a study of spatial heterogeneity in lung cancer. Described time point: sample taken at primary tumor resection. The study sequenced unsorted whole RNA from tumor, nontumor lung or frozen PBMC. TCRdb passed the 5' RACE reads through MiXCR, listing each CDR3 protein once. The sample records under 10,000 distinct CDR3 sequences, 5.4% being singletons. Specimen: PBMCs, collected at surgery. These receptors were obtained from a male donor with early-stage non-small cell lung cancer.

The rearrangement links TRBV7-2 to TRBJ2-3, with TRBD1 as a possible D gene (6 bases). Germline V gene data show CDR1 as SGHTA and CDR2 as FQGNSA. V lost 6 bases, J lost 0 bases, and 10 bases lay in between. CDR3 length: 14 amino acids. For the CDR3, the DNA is TGTGCCAGCAGATTAAGGGGGAGCACAGATACGCAGTATTTT. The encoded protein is CASRLRGSTDTQYF.

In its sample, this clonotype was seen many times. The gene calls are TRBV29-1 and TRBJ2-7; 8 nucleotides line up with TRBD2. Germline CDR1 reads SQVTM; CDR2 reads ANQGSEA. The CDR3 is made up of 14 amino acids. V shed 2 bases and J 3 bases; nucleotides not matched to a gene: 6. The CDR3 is CSVELLAGRYEQYF. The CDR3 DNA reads TGCAGCGTTGAACTCCTAGCGGGTCGCTACGAGCAGTACTTC.

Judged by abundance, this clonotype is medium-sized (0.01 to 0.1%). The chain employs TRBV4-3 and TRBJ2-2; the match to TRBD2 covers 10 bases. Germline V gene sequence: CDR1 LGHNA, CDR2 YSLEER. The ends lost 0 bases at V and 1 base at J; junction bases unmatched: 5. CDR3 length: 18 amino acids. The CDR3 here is CASSQDRRTSGNTGELFF. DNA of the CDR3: TGCGCCAGCAGCCAAGATCGAAGGACTAGCGGGAACACCGGGGAGCTGTTTTTT.

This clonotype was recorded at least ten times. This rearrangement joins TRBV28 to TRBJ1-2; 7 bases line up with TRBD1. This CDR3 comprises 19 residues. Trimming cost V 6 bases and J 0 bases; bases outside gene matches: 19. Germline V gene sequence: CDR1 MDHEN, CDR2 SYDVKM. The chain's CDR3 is CASRGGGSDSGPTNYGYTF. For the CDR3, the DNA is TGTGCCAGCAGGGGAGGGGGCTCCGACAGTGGCCCTACTAACTATGGCTACACCTTC.

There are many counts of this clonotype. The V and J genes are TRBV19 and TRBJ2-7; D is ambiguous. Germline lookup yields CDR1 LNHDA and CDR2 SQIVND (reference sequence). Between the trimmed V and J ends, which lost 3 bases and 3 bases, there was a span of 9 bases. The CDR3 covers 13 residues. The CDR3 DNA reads TGTGCCAGTAGTATTTCACCTCACTACGAGCAGTACTTC. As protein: CASSISPHYEQYF.

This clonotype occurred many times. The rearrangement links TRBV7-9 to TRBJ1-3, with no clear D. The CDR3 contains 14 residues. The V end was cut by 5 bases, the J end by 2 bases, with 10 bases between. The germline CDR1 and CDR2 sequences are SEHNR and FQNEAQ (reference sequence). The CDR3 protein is CASSLGKAGNTIYF. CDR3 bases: TGTGCCAGCAGCCTAGGAAAGGCTGGAAACACCATATATTTT.

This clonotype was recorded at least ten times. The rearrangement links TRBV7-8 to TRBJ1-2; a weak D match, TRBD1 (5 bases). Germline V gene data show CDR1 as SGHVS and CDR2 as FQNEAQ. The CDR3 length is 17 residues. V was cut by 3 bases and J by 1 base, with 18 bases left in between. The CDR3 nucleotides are TGTGCCAGCAGCTTCATTTTTGGGACGAAATTTAACTATGGCTACACCTTC. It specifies CASSFIFGTKFNYGYTF.